The entry that follows covers one T cell receptor beta chain sequence. The data are from a study of blood T cell repertoires in COVID-19. CDR3 size: 17 residues. V was pared by 0 bases and J by 5 bases, with 9 bases of the junction left unmatched. CDR1 and CDR2 from the germline V gene are KGHDR and SFDVKD. The data were produced by immunoSEQ multiplex PCR, yet TCRdb's version contains in-frame clones alone and is incomplete. Of 100,000 to 150,000 clones listed, approximately 81% are singletons. What was sequenced was peripheral blood. The rearrangement joins TRBV24-1 to TRBJ1-5; 7 positions match TRBD1. This sequence was found in a man aged 55 to 70 with acute or convalescent COVID-19. CDR3 region: CATSDLQDRRRHQPQHF. The CDR3 DNA reads TGTGCCACCAGTGATTTGCAGGACAGGAGACGCCATCAGCCCCAGCATTTT.